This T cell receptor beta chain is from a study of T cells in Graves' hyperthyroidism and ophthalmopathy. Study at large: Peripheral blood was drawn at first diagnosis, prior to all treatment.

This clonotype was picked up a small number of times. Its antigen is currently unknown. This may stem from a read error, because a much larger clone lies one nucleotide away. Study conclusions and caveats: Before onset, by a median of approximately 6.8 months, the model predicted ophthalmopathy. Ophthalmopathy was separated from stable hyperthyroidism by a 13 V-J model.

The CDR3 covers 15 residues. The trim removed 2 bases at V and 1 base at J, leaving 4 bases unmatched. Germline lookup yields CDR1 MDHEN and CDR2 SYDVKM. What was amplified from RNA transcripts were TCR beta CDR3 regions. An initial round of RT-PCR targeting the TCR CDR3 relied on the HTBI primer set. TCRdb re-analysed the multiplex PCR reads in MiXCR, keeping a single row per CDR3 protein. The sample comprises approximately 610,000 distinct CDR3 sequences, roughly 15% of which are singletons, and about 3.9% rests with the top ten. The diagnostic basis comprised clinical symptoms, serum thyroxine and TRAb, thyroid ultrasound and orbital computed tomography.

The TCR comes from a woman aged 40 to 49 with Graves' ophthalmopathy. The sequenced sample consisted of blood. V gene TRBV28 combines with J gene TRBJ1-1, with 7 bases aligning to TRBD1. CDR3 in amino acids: CASSLGDSSNTEAFF. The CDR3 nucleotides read TGTGCCAGCAGTTTAGGGGACAGCTCGAACACTGAAGCTTTCTTT.